This entry lists 4 T cell receptor beta chains sequenced from one sample in a study of patients and donors after allogeneic stem cell transplantation. TCRdb recomputed calls from the RT-PCR reads with MiXCR, one row per CDR3 protein. The data contain about 160,000 distinct CDR3 sequences, approximately 35% of them singletons. The specimen sequenced was blood, either unsorted or a sorted T cell fraction (not recorded which). The receptors here all came from a human donor who was either an allogeneic HSCT recipient or a stem cell or donor lymphocyte infusion donor (not recorded which). It is not recorded whose cells these are; they may come from a transplant donor.

This clonotype was seen repeatedly, ten times or more. The chain is built from TRBV5-6 and TRBJ1-5; D is perhaps TRBD1 (6 bases). Between the trimmed V and J ends, which lost 3 bases and 3 bases, there was a span of 13 bases. The CDR3 runs to 15 residues. CDR1 and CDR2 (germline): SGHDT, YYEEEE. The CDR3 nucleotides read TGTGCCAGCAGCTATGGACAGTCCTACAATCAGCCCCAGCATTTT. It specifies CASSYGQSYNQPQHF.

This clonotype was seen many times. V and J are TRBV12-3 or TRBV12-4 and TRBJ2-7; D perhaps matches TRBD1 (6 bases). The V and J ends lost 4 bases and 2 bases respectively, with 15 bases between them. This CDR3 is built from 15 residues. The CDR3 DNA sequence: TGTGCCAGCAGTTCCTACAGGGTTAATACCTACGAGCAGTACTTC. This gives the protein CASSSYRVNTYEQYF.

The chain links TRBV10-2 to TRBJ1-2; TRBD1 aligns across 8 bases. The V gene end was trimmed by 1 base and the J gene end by 4 bases; junction bases not matched to a gene: 8. Germline V CDR1 and CDR2: WSHSY, SAAADI. The CDR3 is made up of 16 amino acids. The CDR3 sequence: CASSEFQGALSYGYTF. The CDR3 DNA follows: TGCGCCAGCAGTGAGTTCCAGGGGGCATTAAGCTATGGCTACACCTTC.

V is TRBV20-1 and J is TRBJ2-1, with 13 bases that match TRBD2. Germline V lookup: CDR1 DFQATT, CDR2 SNEGSKA (reference sequence). This CDR3 has 13 residues. The V and J ends lost 6 bases and 10 bases, in that order; junction bases with no gene match: 6. The chain's CDR3 is CSALAGGPMEQFF. CDR3 nucleotides: TGCAGTGCACTAGCGGGGGGGCCGATGGAGCAGTTCTTC.